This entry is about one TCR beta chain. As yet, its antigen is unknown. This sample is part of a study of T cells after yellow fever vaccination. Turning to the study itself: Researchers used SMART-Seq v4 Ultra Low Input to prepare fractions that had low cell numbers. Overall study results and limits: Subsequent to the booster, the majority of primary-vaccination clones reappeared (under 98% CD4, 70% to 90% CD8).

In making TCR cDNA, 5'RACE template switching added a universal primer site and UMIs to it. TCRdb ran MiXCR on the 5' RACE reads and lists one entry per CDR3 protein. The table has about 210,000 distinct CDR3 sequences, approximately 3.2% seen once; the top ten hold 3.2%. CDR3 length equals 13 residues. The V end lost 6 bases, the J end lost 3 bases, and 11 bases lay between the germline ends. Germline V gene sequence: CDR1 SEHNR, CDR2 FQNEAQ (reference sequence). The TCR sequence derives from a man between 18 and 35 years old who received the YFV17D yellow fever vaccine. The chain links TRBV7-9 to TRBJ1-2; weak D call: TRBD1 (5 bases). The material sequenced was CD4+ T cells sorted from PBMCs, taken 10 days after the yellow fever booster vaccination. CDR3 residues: CASRWEGYYGYTF. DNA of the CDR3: TGTGCCAGCAGATGGGAGGGGTACTATGGCTACACCTTC.